The 20 T cell receptor beta chains presented below share a single source sample, sequenced in a study of shared clonotypes between healthy human individuals. Libraries were prepared by immunoSEQ multiplex PCR; TCRdb keeps only in-frame clonotypes and omits some of them. The table records 2,500,000 or so clones, about 90% of them present only once. Specimen: naive CD4+ T cells from PBMCs. As to subset: CD45RA+ positively selected. Receptor source: a man aged 18 to 30 in good health. Some clones in this sample may be carry-over from other donors' samples.

The J gene is TRBJ2-7, the V gene TRBV6-1; TRBD1 agrees at 10 bases. After removal of 7 bases from V and 6 bases from J, the junction contained 6 bases not matched to a gene. The CDR3 covers 13 residues. Germline-derived CDR1 and CDR2 are MNHNS and SASEGT. This CDR3 is CASTWDRGGEQYF. The CDR3 region has the DNA TGTGCCAGCACCTGGGACAGGGGAGGCGAGCAGTACTTC.

The J gene is TRBJ2-3, the V gene TRBV7-8; no definite D call. V was clipped by 2 bases and J by 4 bases, with 10 bases between them. There are 14 residues in the CDR3. Germline assignment: CDR1 SGHVS and CDR2 FQNEAQ. CDR3 residues: CASSLLAPADTQYF. For the CDR3, the DNA is TGTGCCAGCAGCTTACTTGCGCCCGCAGATACGCAGTATTTT. Based on the CDR3 plus reference TRBV7-8 and TRBJ2-3, the full variable domain is GAGVSQSPRYKVAKRGQDVALRCDPISGHVSLFWYQQALGQGPEFLTYFQNEAQLDKSGLPSDRFFAERPEGSVSTLKIQRTQQEDSAVYLCASSLLAPADTQYFGPGTRLTVL.

The chain uses TRBV5-1 and TRBJ2-3, with D maybe TRBD2 (5 bases). This CDR3 has 15 residues. Trimming cost V 0 bases and J 4 bases, with 12 bases left between them. Germline V lookup: CDR1 SGHRS, CDR2 YFSETQ. The CDR3 region is CASSLGAGWSDTQYF. The CDR3 DNA reads as TGCGCCAGCAGCTTGGGCGCGGGCTGGTCAGATACGCAGTATTTT. Variable domain in full (rest from reference TRBV5-1 and TRBJ2-3): KAGVTQTPRYLIKTRGQQVTLSCSPISGHRSVSWYQQTPGQGLQFLFEYFSETQRNKGNFPGRFSGRQFSNSRSEMNVSTLELGDSALYLCASSLGAGWSDTQYFGPGTRLTVL.

This clone was observed once. V usage is TRBV6-5 and J usage is TRBJ1-1; no firm D call. V lost 3 bases and J 6 bases, leaving 14 bases between the germline ends. The CDR3 runs to 14 residues. CDR1 and CDR2 (germline): MNHEY, SVGAGI. The CDR3 DNA reads as TGTGCCAGCAGTTATACAAACAATGTCGCTGAAGCTTTCTTT. This sequence encodes CASSYTNNVAEAFF.

The genes are TRBV2 and TRBJ2-5; D not certain. Germline V lookup: CDR1 SNHLY, CDR2 FYNNEI. Trimming shortened V by 8 bases and J by 5 bases, and 9 bases separated the two germline ends. The CDR3 is 11 residues long. The CDR3 sequence is CASADRETQYF. CDR3 sequence (DNA): TGTGCCAGCGCCGATCGGGAGACCCAGTACTTC.

In DNA form, the CDR3 reads TGCGCCAGCAGCTTACTCCCCGGGACAGGGATCACTGAAGCTTTCTTT. Translation gives CASSLLPGTGITEAFF. The rearrangement links TRBV5-1 to TRBJ1-1, with 9 bases fitting TRBD1. After removal of 2 bases from V and 4 bases from J, the junction contained 9 bases not matched to a gene. The germline CDR1 and CDR2 sequences are SGHRS and YFSETQ. CDR3 length equals 16 residues.

In this sample, this clone turned up once. The V call is TRBV30, the J call TRBJ2-1; D possibly uses TRBD1 or TRBD2 (5 bases each). CDR3 length: 13 residues. V gave up 4 bases and J gave up 14 bases, with 21 bases separating them. Germline CDR1 is GTSNPN and CDR2 is SVGIG (reference sequence). The CDR3 DNA follows: TGTGCCTGGAACGGGTTTTCACGGGGACCAAAGTTCTTC. Residues: CAWNGFSRGPKFF.

This rearrangement joins TRBV5-6 to TRBJ2-7; tentative D call: TRBD2 (6 bases). Trimming cost V 2 bases and J 3 bases, with 12 bases left between them. The CDR3 loop spans 14 amino acids. Germline V gene data show CDR1 as SGHDT and CDR2 as YYEEEE. DNA of the CDR3: TGTGCCAGCAGCTTCGATAGGCGGGGCTACGAGCAGTACTTC. Its protein is CASSFDRRGYEQYF.

V and J are TRBV10-1 and TRBJ2-2; a weak D match, TRBD1 (5 bases). The V end was cut by 6 bases, the J end by 7 bases, with 12 bases between. The CDR3 consists of 13 residues. Germline V gene lookup returns CDR1 WNHNN and CDR2 SYGVQD (reference sequence). CDR3 sequence reads: CASRVLGRGELFF. The CDR3 DNA follows: TGCGCCAGCAGGGTTCTGGGGCGCGGGGAGCTGTTTTTT.

V is TRBV18 and J is TRBJ2-1, with 9 bases lining up with TRBD2. The trim removed 4 bases at V and 5 bases at J, leaving 6 bases unmatched. Germline CDR1 and CDR2: KGHSH and LQKENI. The CDR3 length is 15 residues. DNA for the CDR3: TGTGCCAGCTCACGCGGGACTAGCAGTAACAATGAGCAGTTCTTC. It yields the protein CASSRGTSSNNEQFF.

This rearrangement joins TRBV7-3 to TRBJ2-1; 13 bases match TRBD2. The CDR3 length is 16 residues. The junction had 10 bases not matched to a gene; V was cut back by 4 bases and J by 10 bases. Per the germline V gene, CDR1 is SGHTA and CDR2 is FQGTGA. The CDR3 is CASSSYTSGRAGEQFF. DNA for the CDR3: TGTGCCAGCAGCTCCTATACTAGCGGGAGGGCCGGGGAGCAGTTCTTC.

The V and J genes are TRBV28 and TRBJ2-3; a weak D match, TRBD2 (5 bases). Germline CDR1 MDHEN, CDR2 SYDVKM. The CDR3 sequence is 14 residues long. V gave up 6 bases and J gave up 2 bases, with 12 bases separating them. CDR3 in amino acids: CASRRGQNTDTQYF. The CDR3 coding sequence is TGTGCCAGCAGACGAGGGCAAAACACAGATACGCAGTATTTT.

The chain links TRBV4-1 to TRBJ2-5; D possibly matches TRBD1 or TRBD2 (6 bases each). Trimming pared 3 bases from V and 5 bases from J, leaving 28 bases between. The CDR3 spans 19 residues. The germline V gene has CDR1 MGHRA and CDR2 YSYEKL. Written as DNA, the CDR3 is TGCGCCAGCAGCCAGAGGGGAGTTGGGGGGCCGGGAGTAGGGGAGACCCAGTACTTC. Its translation is CASSQRGVGGPGVGETQYF.

This clone showed up just once. This specimen includes other DNA sequences encoding the same CDR3. The V and J genes are TRBV6-6 and TRBJ2-7; no reliable D call. With 0 bases removed from V and 7 bases from J, the gap between germline ends came to 4 bases. CDR1 and CDR2 from the germline V gene are MNHNY and SVGAGI (reference sequence). The CDR3 runs to 11 residues. CDR3 region: CASSYSGEQYF. The CDR3 nucleotides are TGTGCCAGCAGTTACTCGGGGGAGCAGTACTTC.

V gene TRBV5-1 combines with J gene TRBJ1-5; D is perhaps TRBD1 (5 bases). The V end lost 2 bases, the J end lost 6 bases, and 12 bases lay between the germline ends. The CDR3 sequence is 14 residues long. CDR1 is SGHRS and CDR2 is YFSETQ in the germline V gene. CDR3 nucleotide sequence: TGCGCCAGCAGCTTAGGGGCTCCAGGTCAGCCCCAGCATTTT. Protein sequence: CASSLGAPGQPQHF.

This sequence joins TRBV29-1 and TRBJ2-1; no definite D call. Germline V gene data show CDR1 as SQVTM and CDR2 as ANQGSEA. CDR3 length: 13 residues. V was cut by 4 bases and J by 1 base, with 8 bases left in between. CDR3 loop: CSVARQSYNEQFF. The CDR3 DNA reads TGCAGCGTTGCCCGGCAGTCCTACAATGAGCAGTTCTTC.

The chain joins TRBV5-8 to TRBJ2-2, with TRBD2 matching over 7 bases. With 4 bases clipped from V and 4 bases from J, the junction kept 4 bases outside the gene matches. Germline lookup yields CDR1 SGHTS and CDR2 YDEGEE. The CDR3 runs to 14 residues. CDR3 sequence reads: CASSPGGITGELFF. The CDR3 region has the DNA TGTGCCAGCAGCCCGGGGGGAATCACCGGGGAGCTGTTTTTT.

The genes are TRBV12-5 and TRBJ1-2, with TRBD1 identical over 7 bases. V lost 6 bases to trimming and J lost 8 bases; unmatched junction nucleotides: 6. From germline, CDR1 is LGHNT and CDR2 FRNRAP. The CDR3 totals 12 residues. CDR3 protein: CASGRDSWGYTF. CDR3 bases: TGTGCTAGTGGCCGGGACAGTTGGGGCTACACCTTC.

The V and J genes are TRBV4-3 and TRBJ2-1; tentative D call: TRBD2 (6 bases). Trimming removed 4 bases from V and 3 bases from J, with 19 bases in between. The germline CDR1 and CDR2 sequences are LGHNA and YSLEER. The CDR3 totals 17 residues. In DNA form, the CDR3 reads TGCGCCAGCAGCCCCGACCGGGACTTCACCGTCTACAATGAGCAGTTCTTC. This encodes CASSPDRDFTVYNEQFF.

The chain is built from TRBV15 and TRBJ2-7, with 7 bases identical to TRBD1. This CDR3 is built from 15 residues. Trimming took 5 bases from V and 6 from J; bases not matched to a gene: 13. In germline, CDR1 is LNHNV, CDR2 YYDKDF (reference sequence). CDR3 loop: CATSSPGQGVGEQYF. The CDR3 coding sequence is TGTGCCACCAGCTCCCCGGGGCAGGGGGTGGGCGAGCAGTACTTC.